What follows is one T cell receptor (beta chain) and its context. The antigen is not known. The sample belongs to a study of cytomegalovirus exposure and HLA in healthy donors. Study-wide results and limits: In a later analysis, a missense DCLRE1C variant was linked to TCR beta V- and J-gene trimming. Earlier analysis looked at TCR beta V segments, and most were productive about 87% or about 30% of the time. Rare TCR sequences predominated, though certain public TCRs were found in many donors.

Trimming removed 8 bases from V and 0 bases from J; junction bases left unmatched: 1. This CDR3 is built from 13 residues. Germline lookup yields CDR1 MNHEY and CDR2 SVGAGI. While unrecorded immune exposures were likely, the donors were nominally healthy when sampled. Primers: 60 Vbeta forward and 13 Jbeta reverse. Assay: immunoSEQ multiplex PCR; the TCRdb copy retains only in-frame clones and omits some. The data show 150,000 to 190,000 clones, around 84% seen once. The TCR originated in a woman between 18 and 30 years old in good health and CMV-seronegative. The J gene is TRBJ2-3, the V gene TRBV6-5; 8 bases are shared with TRBD2. The specimen was PBMCs. CDR3 sequence (DNA): TGTGCCAGCGGACTAGCTAGCACAGATACGCAGTATTTT. Protein: CASGLASTDTQYF.